The clone carrying this T cell receptor (beta chain) was seen only once. The length of the CDR3 is 18 residues. Germline V lookup: CDR1 MGHRA, CDR2 YSYEKL. V was pared by 1 base and J by 6 bases, with 14 bases of the junction left unmatched. Clones were read by immunoSEQ multiplex PCR, and TCRdb kept only the in-frame ones, dropping some. The repertoire holds about 69,000 clones, with 85% to 90% as singletons. This sample was taken from a study of control samples from healthy donors and cancer patients. The receptor comes from a man between 60 and 75 years old with lung cancer. The V call is TRBV4-1, the J call TRBJ2-5; TRBD1 agrees at 10 bases. Material for sequencing was PBMCs. The CDR3 spells CASSQAPAQTGGGKTQYF. The DNA of the CDR3 is TGCGCCAGCAGCCAAGCTCCAGCCCAGACAGGGGGCGGTAAGACCCAGTACTTC.